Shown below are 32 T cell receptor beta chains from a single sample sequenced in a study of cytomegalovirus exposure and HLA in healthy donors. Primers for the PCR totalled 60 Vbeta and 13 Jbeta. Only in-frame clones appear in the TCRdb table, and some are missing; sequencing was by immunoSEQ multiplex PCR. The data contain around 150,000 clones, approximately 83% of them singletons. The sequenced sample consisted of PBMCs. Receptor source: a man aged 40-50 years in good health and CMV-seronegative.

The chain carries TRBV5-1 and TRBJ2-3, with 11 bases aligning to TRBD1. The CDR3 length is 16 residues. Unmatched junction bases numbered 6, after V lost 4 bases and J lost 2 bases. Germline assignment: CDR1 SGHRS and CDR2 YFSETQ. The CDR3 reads CASSAWTGGPTDTQYF. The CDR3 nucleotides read TGCGCCAGCAGCGCCTGGACAGGGGGCCCCACAGATACGCAGTATTTT. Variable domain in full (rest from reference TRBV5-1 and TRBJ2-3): KAGVTQTPRYLIKTRGQQVTLSCSPISGHRSVSWYQQTPGQGLQFLFEYFSETQRNKGNFPGRFSGRQFSNSRSEMNVSTLELGDSALYLCASSAWTGGPTDTQYFGPGTRLTVL.

The CDR3 region has the DNA TGCGCCAGCAGCCCCGTCCCGCAGGGGGCAATGGGTGAAAAACTGTTTTTT. Its translation: CASSPVPQGAMGEKLFF. The chain joins TRBV5-1 to TRBJ1-4; TRBD1 matches at 8 bases. Trimming at V came to 4 bases and at J to 7 bases, leaving 15 bases not matched to a gene. CDR1 is SGHRS and CDR2 is YFSETQ in the germline V gene. The CDR3 contains 17 residues.

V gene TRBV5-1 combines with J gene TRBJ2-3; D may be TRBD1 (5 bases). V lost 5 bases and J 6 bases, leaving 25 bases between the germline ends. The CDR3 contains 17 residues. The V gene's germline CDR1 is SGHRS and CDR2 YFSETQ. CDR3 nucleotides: TGCGCCAGCAGTTTCCCCCATGTTCCGTTGGCAGGGGATACGCAGTATTTT. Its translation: CASSFPHVPLAGDTQYF. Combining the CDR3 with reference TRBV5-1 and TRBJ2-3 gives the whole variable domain KAGVTQTPRYLIKTRGQQVTLSCSPISGHRSVSWYQQTPGQGLQFLFEYFSETQRNKGNFPGRFSGRQFSNSRSEMNVSTLELGDSALYLCASSFPHVPLAGDTQYFGPGTRLTVL.

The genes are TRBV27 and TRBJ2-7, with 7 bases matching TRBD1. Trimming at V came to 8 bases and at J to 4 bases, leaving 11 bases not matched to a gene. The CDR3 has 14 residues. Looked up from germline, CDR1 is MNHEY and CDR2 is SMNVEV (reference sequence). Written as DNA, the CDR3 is TGTGCCAGCTTGGACAAGGGGGCGCGGTACGAGCAGTACTTC. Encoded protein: CASLDKGARYEQYF.

The CDR3 region has the DNA TGTGCCAGCAGCTTTAGAGCGGGCCTCCAAGAGACCCAGTACTTC. As protein: CASSFRAGLQETQYF. The chain recombines TRBV7-8 with TRBJ2-5, with D possibly TRBD2 on 6 matching bases. CDR1 is SGHVS, CDR2 FQNEAQ, per germline. The CDR3 is made up of 15 amino acids. V shed 3 bases and J shed 1 base, with 12 bases lying between them.

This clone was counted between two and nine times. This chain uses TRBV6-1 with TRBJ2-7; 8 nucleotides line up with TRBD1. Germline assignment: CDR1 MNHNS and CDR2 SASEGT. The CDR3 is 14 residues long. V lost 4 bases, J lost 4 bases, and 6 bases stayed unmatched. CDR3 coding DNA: TGTGCCAGCAGTGTGGTCGGGACAGGTTACGAGCAGTACTTC. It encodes CASSVVGTGYEQYF.

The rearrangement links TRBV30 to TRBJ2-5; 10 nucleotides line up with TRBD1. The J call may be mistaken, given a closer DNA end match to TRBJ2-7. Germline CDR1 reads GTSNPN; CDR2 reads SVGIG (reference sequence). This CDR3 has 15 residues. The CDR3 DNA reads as TGTGCCTGGACAGGGACAGGGGTGGTATTCTACGAGCAGTACTTC. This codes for CAWTGTGVVFYEQYF.

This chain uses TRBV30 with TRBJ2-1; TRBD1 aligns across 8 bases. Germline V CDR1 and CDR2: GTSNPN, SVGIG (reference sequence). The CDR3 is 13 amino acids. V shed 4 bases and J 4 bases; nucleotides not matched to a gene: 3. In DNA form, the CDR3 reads TGTGCCTGGACAACAGGGGGATACAATGAGCAGTTCTTC. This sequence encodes CAWTTGGYNEQFF.

The CDR3 DNA is TGTGCCAGCAACGAGAGGAGTACCAATGAGCAGTTCTTC. Amino acids: CASNERSTNEQFF. The J gene is TRBJ2-1, the V gene TRBV2; D is uncertain. V dropped 7 bases and J dropped 6 bases, with 13 bases sitting between them. This CDR3 contains 13 residues. The germline gives CDR1 SNHLY, CDR2 FYNNEI.

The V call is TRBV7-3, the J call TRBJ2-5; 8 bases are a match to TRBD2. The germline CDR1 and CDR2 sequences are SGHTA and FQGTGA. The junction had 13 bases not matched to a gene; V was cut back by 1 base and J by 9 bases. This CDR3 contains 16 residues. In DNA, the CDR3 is TGTGCCAGCAGCTTAAGGAGTGCGGGGGGAGACAGTTCCCAGTACTTC. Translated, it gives CASSLRSAGGDSSQYF.

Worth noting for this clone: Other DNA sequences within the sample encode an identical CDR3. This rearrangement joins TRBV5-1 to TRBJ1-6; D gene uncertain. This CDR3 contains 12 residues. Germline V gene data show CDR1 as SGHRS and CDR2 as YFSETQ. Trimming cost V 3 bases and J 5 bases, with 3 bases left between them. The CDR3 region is CASSSNNSPLHF. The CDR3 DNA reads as TGCGCCAGCAGCTCAAATAATTCACCCCTCCACTTT.

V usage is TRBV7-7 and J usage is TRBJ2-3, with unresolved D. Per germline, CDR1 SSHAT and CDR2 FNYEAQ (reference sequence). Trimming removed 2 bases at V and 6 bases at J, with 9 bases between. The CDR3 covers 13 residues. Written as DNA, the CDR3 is TGTGCCAGCAGCTTAAGTGCGTGGGATACGCAGTATTTT. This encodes CASSLSAWDTQYF.

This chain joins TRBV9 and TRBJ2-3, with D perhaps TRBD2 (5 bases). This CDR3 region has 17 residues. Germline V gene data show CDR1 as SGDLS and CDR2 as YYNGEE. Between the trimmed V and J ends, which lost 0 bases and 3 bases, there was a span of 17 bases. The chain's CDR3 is CASSVVRSARGTDTQYF. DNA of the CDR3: TGTGCCAGCAGCGTAGTAAGGTCAGCCCGGGGTACAGATACGCAGTATTTT.

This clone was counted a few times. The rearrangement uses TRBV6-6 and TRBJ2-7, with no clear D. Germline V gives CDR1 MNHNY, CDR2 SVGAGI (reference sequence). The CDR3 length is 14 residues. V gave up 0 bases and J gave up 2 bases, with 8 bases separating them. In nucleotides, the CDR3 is TGTGCCAGCAGTTACTCGGGCCCCGCCTACGAGCAGTACTTC. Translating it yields CASSYSGPAYEQYF.

CDR3 coding DNA: TGCGCCAGCAACAACCCCGGGGGAGGGGATGAAAAACTGTTTTTT. Its protein is CASNNPGGGDEKLFF. The genes are TRBV5-1 and TRBJ1-4; tentatively, D is TRBD1 (5 bases). This CDR3 contains 15 residues. From germline, CDR1 is SGHRS and CDR2 YFSETQ. V lost 6 bases, J lost 6 bases, and 18 bases lay in between.

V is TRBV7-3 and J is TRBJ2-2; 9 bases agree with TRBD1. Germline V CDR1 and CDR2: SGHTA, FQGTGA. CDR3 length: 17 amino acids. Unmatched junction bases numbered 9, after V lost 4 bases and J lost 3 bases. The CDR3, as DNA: TGTGCCAGCAGCTCAGTCTCCGGGACAGGGTACACCGGGGAGCTGTTTTTT. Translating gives CASSSVSGTGYTGELFF.

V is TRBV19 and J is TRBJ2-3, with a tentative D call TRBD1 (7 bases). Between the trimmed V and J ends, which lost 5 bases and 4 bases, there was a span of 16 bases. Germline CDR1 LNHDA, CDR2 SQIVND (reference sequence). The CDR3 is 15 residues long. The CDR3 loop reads CASSPTGRSADTQYF. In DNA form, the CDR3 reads TGTGCCAGTAGTCCGACAGGGAGGTCAGCAGATACGCAGTATTTT.

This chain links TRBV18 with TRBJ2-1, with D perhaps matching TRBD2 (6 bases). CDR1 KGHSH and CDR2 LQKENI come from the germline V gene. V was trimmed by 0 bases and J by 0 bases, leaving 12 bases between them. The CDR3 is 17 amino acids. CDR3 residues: CASSPPEGLSSYNEQFF. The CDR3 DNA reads TGTGCCAGCTCACCACCGGAGGGGCTGAGCTCCTACAATGAGCAGTTCTTC.

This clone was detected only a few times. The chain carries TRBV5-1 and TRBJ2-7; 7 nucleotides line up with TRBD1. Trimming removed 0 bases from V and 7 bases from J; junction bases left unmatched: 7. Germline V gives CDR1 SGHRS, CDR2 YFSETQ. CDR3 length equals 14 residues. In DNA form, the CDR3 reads TGCGCCAGCAGCTTGGAGGGGACAGCTAGAGAGCAGTACTTC. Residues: CASSLEGTAREQYF.

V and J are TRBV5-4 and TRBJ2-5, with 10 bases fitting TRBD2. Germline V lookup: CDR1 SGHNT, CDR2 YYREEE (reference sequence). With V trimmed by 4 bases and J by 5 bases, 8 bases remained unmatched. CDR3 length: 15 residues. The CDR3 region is CASSPRTSGGETQYF. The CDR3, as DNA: TGTGCCAGCAGCCCACGGACTAGCGGAGGGGAGACCCAGTACTTC.

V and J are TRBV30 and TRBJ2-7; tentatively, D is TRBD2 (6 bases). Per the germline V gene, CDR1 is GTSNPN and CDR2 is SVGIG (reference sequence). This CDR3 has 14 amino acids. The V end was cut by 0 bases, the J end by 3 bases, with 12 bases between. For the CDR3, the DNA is TGTGCCTGGAGTGTACTTAGCGGAAGCTACGAGCAGTACTTC. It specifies CAWSVLSGSYEQYF.

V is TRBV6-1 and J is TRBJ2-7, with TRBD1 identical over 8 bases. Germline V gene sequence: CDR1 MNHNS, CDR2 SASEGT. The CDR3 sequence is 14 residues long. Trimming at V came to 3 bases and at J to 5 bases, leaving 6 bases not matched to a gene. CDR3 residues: CASSDAGGDDEQYF. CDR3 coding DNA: TGTGCCAGCAGTGACGCAGGGGGCGACGACGAGCAGTACTTC.

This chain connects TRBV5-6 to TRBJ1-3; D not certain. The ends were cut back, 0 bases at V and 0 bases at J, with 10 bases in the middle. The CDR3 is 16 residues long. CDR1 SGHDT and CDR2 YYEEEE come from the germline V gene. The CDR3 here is CASSLALGHSGNTIYF. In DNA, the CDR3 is TGTGCCAGCAGCTTGGCCCTGGGCCACTCTGGAAACACCATATATTTT.

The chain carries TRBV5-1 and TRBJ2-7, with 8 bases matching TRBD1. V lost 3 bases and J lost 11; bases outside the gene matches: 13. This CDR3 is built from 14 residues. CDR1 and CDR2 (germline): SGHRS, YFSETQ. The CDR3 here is CASSSQGAKGDEYF. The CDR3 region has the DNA TGCGCCAGCAGCTCTCAGGGGGCTAAGGGGGACGAGTACTTC.

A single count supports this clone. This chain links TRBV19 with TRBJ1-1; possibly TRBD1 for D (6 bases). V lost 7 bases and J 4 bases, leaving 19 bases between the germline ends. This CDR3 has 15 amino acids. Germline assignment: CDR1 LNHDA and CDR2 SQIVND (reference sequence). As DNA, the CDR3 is TGTGCCAGTATAGACCAGGTCAGGGGTGCCACTGAAGCTTTCTTT. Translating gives CASIDQVRGATEAFF.

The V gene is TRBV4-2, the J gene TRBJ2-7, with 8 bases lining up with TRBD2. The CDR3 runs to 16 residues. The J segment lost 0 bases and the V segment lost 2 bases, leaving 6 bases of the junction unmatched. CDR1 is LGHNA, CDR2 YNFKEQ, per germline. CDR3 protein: CASSQSGGAYSYEQYF. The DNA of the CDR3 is TGTGCCAGCAGCCAATCCGGGGGGGCTTACTCCTACGAGCAGTACTTC.

The CDR3 spells CSLRGSGGPTDTQYF. In nucleotides, the CDR3 is TGCAGCCTTCGAGGCTCGGGGGGGCCTACGGATACGCAGTATTTT. The V call is TRBV29-1, the J call TRBJ2-3, with 8 nucleotides matching TRBD2. Germline-derived CDR1 and CDR2 are SQVTM and ANQGSEA. The CDR3 runs 15 residues. Trimming cost V 8 bases and J 6 bases; bases outside gene matches: 16.

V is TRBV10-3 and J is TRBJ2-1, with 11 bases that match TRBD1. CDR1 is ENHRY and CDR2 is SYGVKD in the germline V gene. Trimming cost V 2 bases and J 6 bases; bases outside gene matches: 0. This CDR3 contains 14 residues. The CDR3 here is CAISEGQGANEQFF. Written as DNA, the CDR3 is TGTGCCATCAGTGAGGGACAGGGGGCCAATGAGCAGTTCTTC.

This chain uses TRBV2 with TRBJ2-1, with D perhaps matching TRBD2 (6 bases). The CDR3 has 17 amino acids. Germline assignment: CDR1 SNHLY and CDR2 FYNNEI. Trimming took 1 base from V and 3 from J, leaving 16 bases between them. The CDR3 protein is CASSEGQWAGFYNEQFF. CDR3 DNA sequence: TGTGCCAGCAGTGAAGGGCAGTGGGCGGGATTCTACAATGAGCAGTTCTTC.

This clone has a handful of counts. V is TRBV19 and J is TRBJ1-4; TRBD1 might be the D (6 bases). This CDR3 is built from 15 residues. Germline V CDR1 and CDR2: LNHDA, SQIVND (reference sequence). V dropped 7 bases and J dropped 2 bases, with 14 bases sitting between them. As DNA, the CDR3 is TGTGCCAGTAAGACCTGGGGGGGCACTAATGAAAAACTGTTTTTT. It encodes CASKTWGGTNEKLFF.

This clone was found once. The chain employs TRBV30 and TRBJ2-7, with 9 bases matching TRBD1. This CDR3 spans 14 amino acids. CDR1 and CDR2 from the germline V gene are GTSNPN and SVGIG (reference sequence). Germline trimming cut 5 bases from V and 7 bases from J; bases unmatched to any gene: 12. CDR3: CAWGPGTGTGEQYF. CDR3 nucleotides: TGTGCCTGGGGTCCCGGGACAGGGACGGGAGAGCAGTACTTC.

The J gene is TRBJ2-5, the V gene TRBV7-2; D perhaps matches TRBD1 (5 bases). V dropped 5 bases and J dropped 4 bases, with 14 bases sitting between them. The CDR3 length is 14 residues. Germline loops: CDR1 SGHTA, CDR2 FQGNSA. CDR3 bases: TGTGCCAGCAGCCTCTATTTGGGGCGAGAGACCCAGTACTTC. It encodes CASSLYLGRETQYF.